The T cell receptor beta chain described here comes from a study of siplizumab effects on memory and regulatory T cells. Study findings and constraints: A mean of about 70% of mappable alloreactive CD4+ clones were Treg-derived with siplizumab, compared with about 30% in controls.

The table lists this clone with a few counts. What it binds is unknown. V lost 2 bases and J lost 4; bases outside the gene matches: 2. Germline CDR1 is SGHTA and CDR2 is FQGTGA. The CDR3 contains 14 residues. Assayed TCR templates numbered 80,000 to 100,000 for each sample. Generated by immunoSEQ multiplex PCR, the TCRdb table keeps only in-frame clones and is missing some. This table holds fewer than 65,000 clones, over 90% found once. V usage is TRBV7-3 and J usage is TRBJ2-3, with 8 positions matching TRBD1. The specimen sequenced was CD8+ T cells sorted from blood. The sequence derives from a human donor in good health. DNA of the CDR3: TGTGCCAGCAGCTTACAGGGGGCTGCAGATACGCAGTATTTT. Protein: CASSLQGAADTQYF.